This T cell receptor (beta chain) was obtained from a study of blood T cell repertoires in COVID-19. Trimming cost V 2 bases and J 1 base, with 5 bases left between them. This CDR3 contains 13 residues. Germline V gene lookup returns CDR1 MNHNY and CDR2 SVGAGI (reference sequence). Profiled with immunoSEQ multiplex PCR; TCRdb holds only in-frame clones, not every one. The table lists tens of thousands of clones, about 91% of them singletons. Sequenced: peripheral blood. V and J are TRBV6-6 and TRBJ1-1, with unresolved D. The receptor's source is a woman aged 80 or over with active or convalescent COVID-19. In DNA, the CDR3 is TGTGCCAGCAGTTACGCAGGGAACACTGAAGCTTTCTTT. Encoded protein: CASSYAGNTEAFF.